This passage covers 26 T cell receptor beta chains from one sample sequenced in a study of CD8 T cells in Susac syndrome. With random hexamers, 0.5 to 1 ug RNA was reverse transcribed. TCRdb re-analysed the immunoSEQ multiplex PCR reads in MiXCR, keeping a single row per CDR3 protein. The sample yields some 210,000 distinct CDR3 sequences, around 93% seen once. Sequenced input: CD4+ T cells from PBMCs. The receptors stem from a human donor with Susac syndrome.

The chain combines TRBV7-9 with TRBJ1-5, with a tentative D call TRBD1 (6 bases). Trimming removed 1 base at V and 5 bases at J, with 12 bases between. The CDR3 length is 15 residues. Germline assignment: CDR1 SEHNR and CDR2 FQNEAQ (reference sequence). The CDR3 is CASSLEAGDHQPQHF. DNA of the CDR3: TGTGCCAGCAGCTTAGAAGCAGGGGACCATCAGCCCCAGCATTTT. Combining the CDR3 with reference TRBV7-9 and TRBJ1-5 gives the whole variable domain DTGVSQNPRHKITKRGQNVTFRCDPISEHNRLYWYRQTLGQGPEFLTYFQNEAQLEKSRLLSDRFSAERPKGSFSTLEIQRTEQGDSAMYLCASSLEAGDHQPQHFGDGTRLSIL.

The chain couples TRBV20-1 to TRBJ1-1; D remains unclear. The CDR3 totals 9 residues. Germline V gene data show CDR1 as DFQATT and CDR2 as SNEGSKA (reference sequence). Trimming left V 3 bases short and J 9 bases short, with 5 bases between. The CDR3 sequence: CSASAKAFF. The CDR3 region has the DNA TGCAGTGCTAGTGCGAAAGCTTTCTTT.

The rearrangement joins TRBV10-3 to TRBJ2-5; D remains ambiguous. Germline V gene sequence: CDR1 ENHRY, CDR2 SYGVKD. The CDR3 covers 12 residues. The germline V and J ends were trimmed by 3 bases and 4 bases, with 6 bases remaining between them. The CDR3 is CAISETRETQYF. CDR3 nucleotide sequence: TGTGCCATCAGTGAAACTCGAGAGACCCAGTACTTC.

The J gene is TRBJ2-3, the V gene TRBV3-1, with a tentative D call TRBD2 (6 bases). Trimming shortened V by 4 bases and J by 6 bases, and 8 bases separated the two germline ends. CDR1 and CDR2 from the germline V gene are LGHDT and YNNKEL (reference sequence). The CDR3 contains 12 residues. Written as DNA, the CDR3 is TGTGCCAGCAGCCGGGACTCCGATACGCAGTATTTT. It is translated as CASSRDSDTQYF.

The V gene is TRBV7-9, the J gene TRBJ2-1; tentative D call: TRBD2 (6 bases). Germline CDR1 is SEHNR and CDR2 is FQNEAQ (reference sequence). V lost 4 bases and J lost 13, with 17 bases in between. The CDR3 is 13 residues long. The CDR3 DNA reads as TGTGCCAGCAGCTCCCGCCAGGGACTTTTACAGTTCTTC. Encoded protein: CASSSRQGLLQFF.

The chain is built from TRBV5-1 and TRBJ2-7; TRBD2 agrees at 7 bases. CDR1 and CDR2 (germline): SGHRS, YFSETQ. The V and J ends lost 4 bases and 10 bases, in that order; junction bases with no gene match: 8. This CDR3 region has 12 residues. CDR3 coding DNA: TGCGCCAGCAGCGACTTAGGGAGGGTACAGTACTTC. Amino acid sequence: CASSDLGRVQYF.

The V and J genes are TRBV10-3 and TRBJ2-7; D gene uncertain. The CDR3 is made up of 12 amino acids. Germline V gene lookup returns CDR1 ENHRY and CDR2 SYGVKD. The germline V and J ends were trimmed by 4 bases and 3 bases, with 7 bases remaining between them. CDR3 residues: CAISAERYEQYF. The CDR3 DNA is TGTGCCATCAGTGCAGAGCGCTACGAGCAGTACTTC.

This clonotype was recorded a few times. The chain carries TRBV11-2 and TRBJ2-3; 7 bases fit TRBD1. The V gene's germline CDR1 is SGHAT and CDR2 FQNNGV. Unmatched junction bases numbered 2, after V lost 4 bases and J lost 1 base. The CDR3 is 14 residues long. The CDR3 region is CASSSGQGTDTQYF. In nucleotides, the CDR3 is TGTGCCAGCAGCTCCGGACAGGGCACAGATACGCAGTATTTT.

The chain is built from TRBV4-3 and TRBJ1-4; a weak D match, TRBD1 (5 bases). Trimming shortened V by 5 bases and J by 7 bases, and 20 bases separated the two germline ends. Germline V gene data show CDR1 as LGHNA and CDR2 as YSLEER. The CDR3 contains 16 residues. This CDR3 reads CASSRQYPPGGEKLFF. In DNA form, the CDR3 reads TGCGCCAGCAGCAGACAGTACCCTCCTGGGGGTGAAAAACTGTTTTTT.

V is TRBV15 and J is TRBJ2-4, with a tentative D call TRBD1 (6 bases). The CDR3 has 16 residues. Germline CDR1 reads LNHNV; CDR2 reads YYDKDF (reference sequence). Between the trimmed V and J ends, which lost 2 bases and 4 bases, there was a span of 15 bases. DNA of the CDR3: TGTGCCACCAGCAGACGACAGGACCCAGGGAAAAACATTCAGTACTTC. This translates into CATSRRQDPGKNIQYF.

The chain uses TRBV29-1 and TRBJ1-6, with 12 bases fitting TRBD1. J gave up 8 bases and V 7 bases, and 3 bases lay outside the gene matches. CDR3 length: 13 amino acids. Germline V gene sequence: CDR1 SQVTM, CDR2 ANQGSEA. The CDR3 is CSAGTGGDSPLHF. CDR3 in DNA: TGCAGCGCCGGGACAGGGGGCGATTCACCCCTCCACTTT.

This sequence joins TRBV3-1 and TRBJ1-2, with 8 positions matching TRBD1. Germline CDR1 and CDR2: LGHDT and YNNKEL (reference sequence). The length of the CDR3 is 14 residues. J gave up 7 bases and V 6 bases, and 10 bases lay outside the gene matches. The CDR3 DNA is TGTGCCAGCAGATCAGACAGGGACAGGTCTGGCTACACCTTC. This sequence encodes CASRSDRDRSGYTF.

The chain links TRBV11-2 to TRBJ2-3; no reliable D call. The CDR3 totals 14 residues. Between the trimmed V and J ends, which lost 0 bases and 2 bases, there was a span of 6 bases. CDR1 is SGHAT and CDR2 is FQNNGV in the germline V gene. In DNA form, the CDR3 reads TGTGCCAGCAGCTTAGATGGAACCACAGATACGCAGTATTTT. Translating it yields CASSLDGTTDTQYF.

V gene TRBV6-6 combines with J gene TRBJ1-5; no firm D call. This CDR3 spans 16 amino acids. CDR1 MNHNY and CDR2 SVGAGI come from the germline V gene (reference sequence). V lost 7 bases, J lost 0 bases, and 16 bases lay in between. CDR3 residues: CASTTQLGGSNQPQHF. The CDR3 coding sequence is TGTGCCAGCACCACTCAGCTGGGTGGTAGCAATCAGCCCCAGCATTTT.

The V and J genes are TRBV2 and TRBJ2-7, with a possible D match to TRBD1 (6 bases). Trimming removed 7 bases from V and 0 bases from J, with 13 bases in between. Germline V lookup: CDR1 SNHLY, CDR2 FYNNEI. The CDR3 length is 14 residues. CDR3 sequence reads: CASMRTAGSYEQYF. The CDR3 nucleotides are TGTGCCAGCATGCGGACAGCAGGCTCCTACGAGCAGTACTTC.

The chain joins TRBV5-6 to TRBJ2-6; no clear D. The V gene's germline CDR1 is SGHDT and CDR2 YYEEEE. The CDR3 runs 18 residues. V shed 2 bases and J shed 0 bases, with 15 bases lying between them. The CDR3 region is CASSFFGIFLSGANVLTF. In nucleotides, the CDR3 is TGTGCCAGCAGCTTCTTCGGTATCTTCCTCTCTGGGGCCAACGTCCTGACTTTC.

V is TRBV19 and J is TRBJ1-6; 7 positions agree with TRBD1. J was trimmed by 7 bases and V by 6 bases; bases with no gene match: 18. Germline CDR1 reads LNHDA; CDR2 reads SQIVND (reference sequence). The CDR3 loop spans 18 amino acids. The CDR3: CASSSTTDRASGNSPLHF. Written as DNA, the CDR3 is TGTGCCAGTAGCTCTACCACTGACAGGGCCTCGGGCAATTCACCCCTCCACTTT.

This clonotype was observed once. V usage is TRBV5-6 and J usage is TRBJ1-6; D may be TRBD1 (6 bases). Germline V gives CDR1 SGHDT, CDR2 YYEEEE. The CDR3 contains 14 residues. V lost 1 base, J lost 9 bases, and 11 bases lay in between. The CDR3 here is CASSLTQGFSPLHF. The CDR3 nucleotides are TGTGCCAGCAGCTTGACGCAGGGGTTTTCACCCCTCCACTTT. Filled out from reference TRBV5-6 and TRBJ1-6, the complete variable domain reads DAGVTQSPTHLIKTRGQQVTLRCSPKSGHDTVSWYQQALGQGPQFIFQYYEEEERQRGNFPDRFSGHQFPNYSSELNVNALLLGDSALYLCASSLTQGFSPLHFGNGTRLTVT.

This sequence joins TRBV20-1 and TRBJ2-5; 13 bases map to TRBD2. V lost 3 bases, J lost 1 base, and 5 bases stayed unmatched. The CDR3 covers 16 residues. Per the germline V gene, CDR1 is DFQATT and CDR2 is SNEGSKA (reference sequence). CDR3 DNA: TGCAGTGCTAGTTCCTGGACTAGCGGGGGCCAAGAGACCCAGTACTTC. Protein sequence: CSASSWTSGGQETQYF.

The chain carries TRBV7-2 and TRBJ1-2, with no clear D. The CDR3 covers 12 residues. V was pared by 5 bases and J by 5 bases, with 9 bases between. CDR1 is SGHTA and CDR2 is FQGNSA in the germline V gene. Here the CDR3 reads CASSLMGYGYTF. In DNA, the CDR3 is TGTGCCAGCAGCCTCATGGGGTATGGCTACACCTTC.

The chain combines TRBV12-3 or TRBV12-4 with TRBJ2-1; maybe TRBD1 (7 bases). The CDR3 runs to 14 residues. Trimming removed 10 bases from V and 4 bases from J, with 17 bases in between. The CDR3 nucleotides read TGTGCCACGCCATCCAGGGGGGAATACAATGAGCAGTTCTTC. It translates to CATPSRGEYNEQFF.

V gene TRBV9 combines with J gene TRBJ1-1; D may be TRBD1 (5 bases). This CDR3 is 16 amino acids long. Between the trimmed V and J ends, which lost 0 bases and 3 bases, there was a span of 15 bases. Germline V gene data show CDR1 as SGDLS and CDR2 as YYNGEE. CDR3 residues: CASSVALRAKDTEAFF. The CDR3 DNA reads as TGTGCCAGCAGCGTAGCTCTCAGGGCGAAGGACACTGAAGCTTTCTTT.

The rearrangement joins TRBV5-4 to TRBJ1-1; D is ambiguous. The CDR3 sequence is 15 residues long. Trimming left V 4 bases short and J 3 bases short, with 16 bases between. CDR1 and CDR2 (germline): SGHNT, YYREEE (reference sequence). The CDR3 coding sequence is TGTGCCAGCAGCCCCCTCGCTGAGGTAGACACTGAAGCTTTCTTT. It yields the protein CASSPLAEVDTEAFF. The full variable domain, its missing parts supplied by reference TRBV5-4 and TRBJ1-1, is ETGVTQSPTHLIKTRGQQVTLRCSSQSGHNTVSWYQQALGQGPQFIFQYYREEENGRGNFPPRFSGLQFPNYSSELNVNALELDDSALYLCASSPLAEVDTEAFFGQGTRLTVV.

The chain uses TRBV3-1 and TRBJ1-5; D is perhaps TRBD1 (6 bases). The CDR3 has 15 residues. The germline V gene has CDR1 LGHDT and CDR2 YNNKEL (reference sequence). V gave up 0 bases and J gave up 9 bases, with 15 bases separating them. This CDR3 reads CASSQDLSGGGPQHF. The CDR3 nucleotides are TGTGCCAGCAGCCAAGATCTATCGGGAGGGGGGCCCCAGCATTTT.

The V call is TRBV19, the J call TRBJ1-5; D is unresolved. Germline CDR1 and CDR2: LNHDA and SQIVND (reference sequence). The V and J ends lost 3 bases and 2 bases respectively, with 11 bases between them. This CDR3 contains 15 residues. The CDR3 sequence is CASSIVGVRNQPQHF. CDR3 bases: TGTGCCAGTAGTATCGTCGGGGTGCGCAATCAGCCCCAGCATTTT.

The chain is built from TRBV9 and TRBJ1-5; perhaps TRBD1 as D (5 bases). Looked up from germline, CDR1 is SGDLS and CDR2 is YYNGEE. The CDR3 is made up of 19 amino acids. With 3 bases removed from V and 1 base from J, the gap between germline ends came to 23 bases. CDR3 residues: CASSEGPGGEQRSNQPQHF. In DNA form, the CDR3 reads TGTGCCAGCAGCGAGGGCCCTGGGGGGGAACAGAGGAGCAATCAGCCCCAGCATTTT.